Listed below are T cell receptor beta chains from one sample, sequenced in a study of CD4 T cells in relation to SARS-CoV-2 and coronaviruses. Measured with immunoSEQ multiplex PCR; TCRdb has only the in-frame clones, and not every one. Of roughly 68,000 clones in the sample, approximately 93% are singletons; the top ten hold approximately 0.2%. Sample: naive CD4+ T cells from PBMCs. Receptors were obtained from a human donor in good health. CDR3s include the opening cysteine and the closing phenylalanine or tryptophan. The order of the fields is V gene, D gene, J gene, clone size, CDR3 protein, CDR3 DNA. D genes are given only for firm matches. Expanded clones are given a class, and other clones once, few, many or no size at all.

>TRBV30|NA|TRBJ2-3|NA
CAWVVGGFTDTQYF
TGTGCCTGGGTCGTGGGCGGCTTCACAGATACGCAGTATTTT
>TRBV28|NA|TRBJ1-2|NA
CASSLSNYGYTF
TGTGCCAGCAGTTTGTCTAACTATGGCTACACCTTC
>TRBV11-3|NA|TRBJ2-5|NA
CASSRDRPGRGHGGTQYF
TGTGCCAGCAGCCGTGACCGCCCCGGCCGCGGCCACGGAGGGACCCAGTACTTC
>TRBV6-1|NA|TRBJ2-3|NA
CASSEAGLPQLDTQYF
TGTGCCAGCAGTGAAGCGGGACTCCCTCAATTAGATACGCAGTATTTT
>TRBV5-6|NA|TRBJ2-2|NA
CASSLKVGATTGELFF
TGTGCCAGCAGCCTAAAAGTGGGTGCAACGACCGGGGAGCTGTTTTTT
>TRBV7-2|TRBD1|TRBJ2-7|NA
CASSLRDRAYEQYF
TGTGCCAGCAGCCTACGGGACAGGGCCTACGAGCAGTACTTC
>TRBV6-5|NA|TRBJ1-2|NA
CASRKIDYGYTF
TGTGCCAGCAGGAAAATTGACTATGGCTACACCTTC
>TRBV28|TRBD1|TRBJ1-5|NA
CASSPPTRTGREHF
TGTGCCAGCAGTCCCCCGACACGGACAGGGCGCGAGCATTTT
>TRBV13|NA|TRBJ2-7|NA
CASSFYYEQYF
TGTGCCAGCAGCTTTTATTACGAGCAGTACTTC
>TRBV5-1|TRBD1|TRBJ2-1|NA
CASSLGDRVGNEQFF
TGCGCCAGCAGCTTGGGGGACAGGGTCGGCAATGAGCAGTTCTTC
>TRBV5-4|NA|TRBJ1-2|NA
CASSLVAANYGYTF
TGTGCCAGCAGCTTGGTGGCAGCTAACTATGGCTACACCTTC
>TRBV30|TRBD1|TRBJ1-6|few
CAWRGQGYSPLHF
TGTGCCTGGAGGGGACAGGGGTATTCACCCCTCCACTTT
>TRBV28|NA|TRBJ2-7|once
CASTLQNRDYYEQYF
TGTGCCAGCACCCTCCAGAACAGAGATTACTACGAGCAGTACTTC
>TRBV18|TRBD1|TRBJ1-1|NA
CASSPDRGPIRAFF
TGTGCCAGCTCACCCGACAGGGGGCCGATTCGAGCTTTCTTT
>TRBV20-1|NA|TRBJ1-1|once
CSASTGPWTEAFF
TGCAGTGCTAGTACAGGACCCTGGACTGAAGCTTTCTTT
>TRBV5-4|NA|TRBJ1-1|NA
CASSLAGLLNTEAFF
TGTGCCAGCAGCTTGGCGGGCCTCTTGAACACTGAAGCTTTCTTT
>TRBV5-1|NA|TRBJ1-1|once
CASSGEPNTEAFF
TGCGCCAGCAGCGGCGAACCGAACACTGAAGCTTTCTTT
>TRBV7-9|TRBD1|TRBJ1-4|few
CASSLQGIDEKLFF
TGTGCCAGCAGCCTACAGGGGATAGACGAAAAACTGTTTTTT
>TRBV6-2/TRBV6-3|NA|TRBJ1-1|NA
CASSRRSIFEAFF
TGTGCCAGCAGCCGACGGTCCATCTTTGAAGCTTTCTTT
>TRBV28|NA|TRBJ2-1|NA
CAARRDNEQFF
TGTGCCGCCCGCCGAGACAATGAGCAGTTCTTC
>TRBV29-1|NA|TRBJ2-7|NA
CSVVVTYEQYF
TGCAGCGTTGTAGTCACCTACGAGCAGTACTTC
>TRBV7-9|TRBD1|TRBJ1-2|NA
CASIPRTGNYGYTF
TGTGCCAGCATCCCTAGGACAGGGAACTATGGCTACACCTTC